This paragraph reports one TCR beta chain. TCRdb's table, derived via immunoSEQ multiplex PCR, lists solely in-frame clones and lacks some. Of more than 70,000 clones detected, more than 75% appear once; the ten largest clones hold under 35%. This sample is drawn from a study of blood T cell repertoires in COVID-19. The germline gives CDR1 SGHNT, CDR2 YYREEE (reference sequence). CDR3 size: 12 residues. V lost 1 base to trimming and J lost 7 bases, with 9 bases between them. The receptor was isolated from a human donor in a cohort sampled during active COVID-19. This sequence joins TRBV5-4 and TRBJ2-7; D remains unclear. Sequencing was carried out using peripheral blood. CDR3 sequence: CASSLTGREQYF. CDR3 nucleotide sequence: TGTGCCAGCAGCTTGACGGGTCGGGAGCAGTACTTC. Full variable domain (rest looked up from reference TRBV5-4 and TRBJ2-7): ETGVTQSPTHLIKTRGQQVTLRCSSQSGHNTVSWYQQALGQGPQFIFQYYREEENGRGNFPPRFSGLQFPNYSSELNVNALELDDSALYLCASSLTGREQYFGPGTRLTVT.